This TCR beta chain was recorded in a study of blood T cells in healthy people across ages. Primed by a sample-barcoded 5' primer and a J-beta primer mix, a second PCR proceeded for roughly 6 to 12 cycles. TCRdb re-called the 5' RACE reads with MiXCR, one entry per CDR3 protein. The table has 1.5 million to 2 million distinct CDR3 sequences, 28% seen once. The sequence derives from a woman aged 25 to 45 in good health. Source material: blood.

The CDR3 bases are TGTGCCACCAGCAGAGTCGCCAGGGGGGCCTACGAGCAGTACTTC. Translated: CATSRVARGAYEQYF. J is TRBJ2-7 and V is TRBV15; D may be TRBD1 (7 bases). This CDR3 has 15 amino acids. Germline assignment: CDR1 LNHNV and CDR2 YYDKDF (reference sequence). The V and J ends lost 1 base and 2 bases respectively, with 12 bases between them. The variable domain in full, with the rest retrieved from reference TRBV15 and TRBJ2-7, is DAMVIQNPRYQVTQFGKPVTLSCSQTLNHNVMYWYQQKSSQAPKLLFHYYDKDFNNEADTPDNFQSRRPNTSFCFLDIRSPGLGDTAMYLCATSRVARGAYEQYFGPGTRLTVT.